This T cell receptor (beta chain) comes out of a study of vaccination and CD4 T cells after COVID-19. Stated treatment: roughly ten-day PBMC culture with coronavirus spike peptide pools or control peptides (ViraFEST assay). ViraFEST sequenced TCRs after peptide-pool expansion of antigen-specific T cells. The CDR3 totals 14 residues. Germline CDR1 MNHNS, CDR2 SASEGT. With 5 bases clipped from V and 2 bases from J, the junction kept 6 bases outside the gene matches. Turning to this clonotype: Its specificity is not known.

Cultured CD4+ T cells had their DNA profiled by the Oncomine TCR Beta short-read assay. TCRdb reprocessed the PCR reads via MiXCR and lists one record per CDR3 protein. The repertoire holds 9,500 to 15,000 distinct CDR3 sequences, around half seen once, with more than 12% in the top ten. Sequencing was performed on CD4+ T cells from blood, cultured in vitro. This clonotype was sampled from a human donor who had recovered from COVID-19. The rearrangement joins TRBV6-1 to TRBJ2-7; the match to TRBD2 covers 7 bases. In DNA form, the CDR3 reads TGTGCCAGCAGTAGCAGCGGGATAGCCTACGAGCAGTACTTC. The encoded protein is CASSSSGIAYEQYF.